This T cell receptor beta chain came from a study of blood T cell repertoires in COVID-19. Study processing details: How many nucleated cells were present was estimated from reference gene primer amplification. Clones were read by immunoSEQ multiplex PCR, and TCRdb kept only the in-frame ones, dropping some. V and J calls and clone size are those listed in that table; D and trimming were worked out from the DNA. Of over 150,000 clones in the sample, about nine tenths were seen once. Patients in Seattle were enrolled during active infection, then followed longitudinally. Trimming cost V 0 bases and J 0 bases, with 15 bases left between them. The CDR3 covers 18 residues. Looked up from germline, CDR1 is MDHEN and CDR2 is SYDVKM.

V is TRBV28 and J is TRBJ1-5; D gene ambiguous. The TCR was taken from a man younger than 30 with COVID-19, enrolled during active disease. The sequencing sample was made of peripheral blood. DNA of the CDR3: TGTGCCAGCAGTTTATGGAATGTGGGGAGTATTAGCAATCAGCCCCAGCATTTT. Encoded protein: CASSLWNVGSISNQPQHF.